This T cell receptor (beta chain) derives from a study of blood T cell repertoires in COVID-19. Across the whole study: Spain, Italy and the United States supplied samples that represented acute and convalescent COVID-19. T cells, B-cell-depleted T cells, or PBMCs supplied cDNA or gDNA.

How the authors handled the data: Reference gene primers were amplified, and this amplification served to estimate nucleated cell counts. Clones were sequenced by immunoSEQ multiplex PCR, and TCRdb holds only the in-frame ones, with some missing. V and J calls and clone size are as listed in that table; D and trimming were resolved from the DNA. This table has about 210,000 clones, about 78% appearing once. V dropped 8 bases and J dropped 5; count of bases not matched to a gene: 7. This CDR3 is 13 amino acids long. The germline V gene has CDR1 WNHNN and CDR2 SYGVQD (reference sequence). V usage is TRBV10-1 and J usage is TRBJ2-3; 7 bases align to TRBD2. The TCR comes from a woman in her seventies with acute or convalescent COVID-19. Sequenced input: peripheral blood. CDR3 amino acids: CASGKRGIDTQYF. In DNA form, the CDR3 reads TGCGCCAGCGGCAAGCGGGGAATAGATACGCAGTATTTT.